This T cell receptor (beta chain) came from a study of early T cells in non-severe SARS-CoV-2 infection. Per germline, CDR1 SGDLS and CDR2 YYNGEE. This CDR3 spans 13 amino acids. V was pared by 4 bases and J by 7 bases, with 9 bases between. TCRdb redid the calling of the 5' RACE reads with MiXCR, one entry per CDR3 protein. This table has around 58,000 distinct CDR3 sequences, 12% appearing once. The sample comprised whole blood. This receptor was obtained from an adult who was a healthcare worker with PCR-confirmed SARS-CoV-2 infection or an uninfected control (not recorded which). The chain couples TRBV9 to TRBJ1-6; no clear D. The CDR3 is CASSHEWNSPLHF. DNA for the CDR3: TGTGCCAGCAGCCATGAATGGAATTCACCCCTCCACTTT.